The clone carrying this T cell receptor (beta chain) has more than one count but fewer than ten. Its antigen remains unknown. Donors were all healthy Caucasians. The data were obtained in a study of identical twins. Study-level results: Invariant MAIT and iNKT cells could partly confound zero-insertion analyses. Models, which agreed with sharing between unrelated individuals, nonetheless underestimated the out-of-frame TCR alpha sharing seen in monozygotic twins.

MiXCR was run by TCRdb on the 5' RACE reads, yielding one entry per CDR3 protein. The sample lists some 330,000 distinct CDR3 sequences; approximately 10% were seen once. Trimming cost V 9 bases and J 5 bases; bases outside gene matches: 14. Germline loops: CDR1 LNHDA, CDR2 SQIVND (reference sequence). The CDR3 consists of 16 residues. This TCR came from a woman aged 45-59 years in good health. The V gene is TRBV19, the J gene TRBJ2-1, with 9 positions matching TRBD1. The sample comprised naive T cells sorted from blood. CDR3 DNA sequence: TGTGCCAGCCGGGACAGGGTTATTTTACTCGACAATGAGCAGTTCTTC. This sequence encodes CASRDRVILLDNEQFF.